This TCR beta chain was recorded in a study of T cells in Graves' hyperthyroidism and ophthalmopathy (dated 2019 in TCRdb). As for the study more broadly: Peripheral blood was collected at initial diagnosis, before any treatment. A discovery cohort of approximately 97 patients, roughly 40 with Graves' ophthalmopathy and approximately 57 with stable Graves' hyperthyroidism, was used to find distinguishing TCR V-J signatures. Prospective prediction of ophthalmopathy was tested in an independent validation cohort of approximately 19 hyperthyroidism patients and some 17 patients who later progressed to ophthalmopathy. For training and testing, the roughly 97 patients in the discovery cohort were randomly divided in a 7:3 ratio. The study also compared thyroid tissue and blood T-cell repertoires from roughly 6 Graves' hyperthyroidism patients. Once sampling was done, hyperthyroidism patients were given methimazole at a starting dose of 30 mg daily, whereas ophthalmopathy patients were given high-dose intravenous methylprednisolone. The paper describes TCR Vbeta CDR3 sequencing of 120 to 150 peripheral blood samples, made up of some 40 ophthalmopathy patients, approximately 76 hyperthyroidism patients and some 17 progressor patients. Results the study describes overall, beyond this receptor: In cross-validation, a model built on a 13 V-J signature told ophthalmopathy apart from stable hyperthyroidism with approximately 91% sensitivity and about 81% specificity, and in testing the same model reached 80%/75%. Most expanded thyroid clonotypes (frequency above 0.001) were also found in blood, which suggests that blood repertoires may mirror thyroid immune responses. No statistical method was used to set the sample size in advance, and investigators knew the group allocation. In validation, progression to ophthalmopathy was predicted by the model with about 70% sensitivity and roughly 76% specificity, a median of approximately 6.5 months before onset.

The germline V gene specifies MDHEN as CDR1 and SYDVKM as CDR2. At the junction V is shortened by 3 bases and J by 2 bases, with 10 bases in between. The cysteine opens and the phenylalanine closes a CDR3 of 14 amino acids. The read is trimmed to its CDR3 DNA, 42 bases read in frame from base 1. The TCR beta CDR3 regions were amplified from RNA transcripts. The TCR CDR3 was subjected to a first round of RT-PCR using the HTBI primer set and the Qiagen OneStep RT-PCR kit. Libraries were constructed in a second round of multiplex PCR, after which size selection and purification were carried out. Libraries were sequenced paired-end with 100 bp reads on an Illumina HiSeq2000. Regarding the original processing steps: Raw data were processed with SOAPnuke, discarding reads with adapters, uncalled bases, mean Phred below 15, or no exact constant-primer or identifier match. COPE v1.2.5 was used to merge high-quality paired reads, and clonotypes were defined as unique nucleotide sequences. MiTCR v1.1 was used to align the clonotypes against IMGT TRBV, TRBD and TRBJ reference segments. Analysis was restricted to V-J combinations with a frequency above 0.0001, which covered about 99% of repertoires. The TCS score was defined as the ratio of F50 (clonal expansion) to E x V (chaos), calculated using BLOSUM62-based TCRdist between CDR3 peptides within each V-J. Welch's t-statistics and random forest reduced roughly 530 V-J features to some 14, which were used in a naive Bayes classifier (R e1071). TCRdb applied fastp at Q25 and MiXCR to the public reads, then kept only in-frame beta chains. Rows are unified per CDR3 protein, each entry keeping the most common DNA and genes. The V and J calls, along with clone size, are taken from TCRdb and not from the paper's own processing. Within this sample are about half a million distinct CDR3 sequences, with roughly 15% of them counted one time only. Together, the top ten hold approximately 30% of the sample.

Ophthalmopathy patients had moderately to severely active disease, Clinical Activity Score of at least 3, NOSPECS grade of at least 4, and duration under 3 months. Exclusion was applied to patients with uncontrolled infections, other autoimmune diseases, pregnancy or lactation. Clinical symptoms, serum thyroxine and TRAb, thyroid ultrasound, and orbital computed tomography formed the basis for the diagnoses. PBMCs were isolated from 10 ml of fresh peripheral blood by Ficoll-Paque density gradient centrifugation. Total RNA was extracted using Trizol reagent, and RNA quality was assessed on an Agilent 2100 Bioanalyzer. This clonotype was seen many times. The antigen it recognizes is unknown. Base qualities were left out, and no much larger clone turns up one base away.

Material for sequencing was blood. This TCR came from a woman aged 25 to 39 with Graves' ophthalmopathy. The chain is assembled from TRBV28 and TRBJ2-5; the D region possibly corresponds to TRBD2 (6 bases align). The CDR3 is CASSLSGTQETQYF. The DNA sequence is as follows: TGTGCCAGCAGTTTGTCCGGGACTCAAGAGACCCAGTACTTC.